The 5 T cell receptor beta chains reported below all come from one sample, sequenced in a study of shared clonotypes between healthy human individuals. Only in-frame clones appear in the TCRdb table, and some are missing; sequencing was by immunoSEQ multiplex PCR. In the table there are approximately 980,000 clones, 60% to 85% of which are singletons. The sample comprised memory CD4+ T cells sorted from blood. Subset: CD45RA-negative fraction. The receptors stem from a man aged 18-30 years in good health.

Notes on this clone: At the DNA level, this CDR3 is encoded by other sequences in the same sample as well. The chain has TRBV29-1 and TRBJ2-5; TRBD2 might be the D (5 bases). V lost 4 bases, J lost 4 bases, and 7 bases lay in between. The CDR3 totals 11 residues. CDR1 is SQVTM, CDR2 ANQGSEA, per germline. This CDR3 is CSVVGGETQYF. The CDR3 DNA reads TGCAGCGTTGTCGGAGGAGAGACCCAGTACTTC.

The chain carries TRBV28 and TRBJ2-5, with 7 bases that match TRBD2. V lost 0 bases and J lost 4; bases outside the gene matches: 5. The CDR3 has 15 residues. From germline, CDR1 is MDHEN and CDR2 SYDVKM. CDR3 coding DNA: TGTGCCAGCAGTTTATGGTTCGGGGAGGGAGAGACCCAGTACTTC. Its translation is CASSLWFGEGETQYF.

CDR3 sequence (DNA): TGTGCCAGCAGTGATACTAGCGGGAAAGAGACCCAGTACTTC. Translation gives CASSDTSGKETQYF. The chain is built from TRBV2 and TRBJ2-5; 10 bases align to TRBD2. Unmatched junction bases numbered 1, after V lost 3 bases and J lost 3 bases. The CDR3 sequence is 14 residues long. Germline CDR1 is SNHLY and CDR2 is FYNNEI. Variable domain in full (rest from reference TRBV2 and TRBJ2-5): EPEVTQTPSHQVTQMGQEVILRCVPISNHLYFYWYRQILGQKVEFLVSFYNNEISEKSEIFDDQFSVERPDGSNFTLKIRSTKLEDSAMYFCASSDTSGKETQYFGPGTRLLVL.

The CDR3 bases are TGCGCCAGCAGCCCCGGAGGGGGGCGCTCCTACAATGAGCAGTTCTTC. Protein: CASSPGGGRSYNEQFF. The V and J genes are TRBV5-1 and TRBJ2-1; perhaps D is TRBD1 or TRBD2 (6 bases each). Per the germline V gene, CDR1 is SGHRS and CDR2 is YFSETQ. V dropped 4 bases and J dropped 0 bases, with 14 bases sitting between them. The CDR3 length is 16 residues.

The rearrangement uses TRBV6-5 and TRBJ1-6; D unresolved. CDR3 length equals 14 residues. Germline V gene sequence: CDR1 MNHEY, CDR2 SVGAGI. Deletions cut 5 bases from V and 6 bases from J, with 11 bases between. The CDR3 protein is CASSGGGSNSPLHF. For the CDR3, the DNA is TGTGCCAGCAGTGGAGGTGGCAGTAATTCACCCCTCCACTTT.